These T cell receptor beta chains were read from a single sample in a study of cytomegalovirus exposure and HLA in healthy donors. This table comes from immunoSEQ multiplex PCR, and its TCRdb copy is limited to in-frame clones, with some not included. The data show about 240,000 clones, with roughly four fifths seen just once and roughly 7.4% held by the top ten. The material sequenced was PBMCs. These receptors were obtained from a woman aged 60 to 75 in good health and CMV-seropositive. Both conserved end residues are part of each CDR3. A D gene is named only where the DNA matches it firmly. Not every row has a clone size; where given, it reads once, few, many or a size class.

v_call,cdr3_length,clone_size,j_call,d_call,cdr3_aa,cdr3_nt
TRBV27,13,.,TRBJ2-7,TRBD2,CASSMGSGNEQYF,TGTGCCAGCTCCATGGGTAGCGGGAACGAGCAGTACTTC
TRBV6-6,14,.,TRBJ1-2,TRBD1,CASSDRTGSHGYTF,TGTGCCAGCAGTGACAGGACAGGGTCGCATGGCTACACCTTC
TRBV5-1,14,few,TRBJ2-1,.,CASSLDLAHNEQFF,TGCGCCAGCAGCTTGGACCTAGCTCACAATGAGCAGTTCTTC
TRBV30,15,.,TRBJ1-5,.,CAWSLRASGNQPQHF,TGTGCCTGGAGTTTGAGGGCTTCTGGCAATCAGCCCCAGCATTTT
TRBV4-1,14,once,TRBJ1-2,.,CASSQDLFSYGYTF,TGCGCCAGCAGCCAAGATTTATTTTCCTATGGCTACACCTTC
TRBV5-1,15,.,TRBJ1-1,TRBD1,CASRDNRGWVTEAFF,TGCGCCAGCAGAGATAACAGGGGGTGGGTCACTGAAGCTTTCTTT
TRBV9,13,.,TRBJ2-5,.,CASSVVGTGTQYF,TGTGCCAGCAGCGTAGTGGGGACTGGGACCCAGTACTTC
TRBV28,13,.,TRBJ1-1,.,CASSSPGGTEAFF,TGTGCCAGCAGTTCCCCCGGGGGGACTGAAGCTTTCTTT
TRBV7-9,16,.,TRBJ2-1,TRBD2,CATRTSGRGSYNEQFF,TGTGCCACACGAACTAGCGGGAGGGGTTCCTACAATGAGCAGTTCTTC
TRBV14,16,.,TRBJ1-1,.,CASSQVTGKGNTEAFF,TGTGCCAGCAGCCAAGTTACAGGGAAGGGGAACACTGAAGCTTTCTTT
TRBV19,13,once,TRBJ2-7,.,CASSKGHGYEQYF,TGTGCCAGCTCAAAGGGGCATGGATACGAGCAGTACTTC
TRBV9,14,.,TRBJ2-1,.,CASSEGGSYNEQFF,TGTGCCAGCAGCGAGGGGGGGTCCTACAATGAGCAGTTCTTC
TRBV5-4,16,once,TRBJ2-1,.,CASSSYSGISYNEQFF,TGTGCCAGCAGCTCTTATAGCGGAATCTCCTACAATGAGCAGTTCTTC
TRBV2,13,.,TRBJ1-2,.,CASSRVENYGYTF,TGTGCCAGCAGTCGAGTGGAGAACTATGGCTACACCTTC
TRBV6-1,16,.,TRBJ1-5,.,CASSVHRADSNQPQHF,TGTGCCAGCAGTGTCCACAGGGCGGATAGCAATCAGCCCCAGCATTTT
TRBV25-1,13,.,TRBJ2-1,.,CASSEGALNEQFF,TGTGCCAGCAGTGAAGGGGCACTGAATGAGCAGTTCTTC
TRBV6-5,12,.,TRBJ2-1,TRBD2,CASIAGDNEQFF,TGTGCCAGCATAGCGGGAGACAATGAGCAGTTCTTC
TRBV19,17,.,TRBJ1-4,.,CASSIWAGRATNEKLFF,TGTGCCAGTAGTATCTGGGCAGGGAGGGCAACTAATGAAAAACTGTTTTTT
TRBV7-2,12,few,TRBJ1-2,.,CARDSRVRGYTF,TGTGCCAGGGACAGTAGAGTGCGCGGCTACACCTTC
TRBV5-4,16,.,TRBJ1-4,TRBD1,CASSLAGQGTDEKLFF,TGTGCCAGCAGCTTGGCGGGACAGGGGACGGATGAAAAACTGTTTTTT
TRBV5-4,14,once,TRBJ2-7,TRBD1,CASSSGTVSYEQYF,TGTGCCAGCAGCTCCGGGACAGTCTCCTACGAGCAGTACTTC
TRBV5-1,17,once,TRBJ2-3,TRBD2,CASSFDVAGGPTDTQYF,TGCGCCAGCAGCTTCGACGTGGCGGGAGGGCCAACAGATACGCAGTATTTT
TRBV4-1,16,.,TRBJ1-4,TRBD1,CASSQFRTGRAEKLFF,TGCGCCAGCAGCCAATTCCGGACAGGCAGGGCTGAAAAACTGTTTTTT
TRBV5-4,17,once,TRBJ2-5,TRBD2,CASSQGLAGGIQETQYF,TGTGCCAGCAGCCAGGGACTAGCGGGAGGGATCCAAGAGACCCAGTACTTC
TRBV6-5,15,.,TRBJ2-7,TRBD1,CASSHGQGERYEQYF,TGTGCCAGCAGTCACGGACAGGGGGAGAGATACGAGCAGTACTTC
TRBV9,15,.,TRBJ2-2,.,CASSLARGKSGELFF,TGTGCCAGCAGTTTGGCCAGGGGTAAATCCGGGGAGCTGTTTTTT
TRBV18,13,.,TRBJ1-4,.,CASSSGSGEKLFF,TGTGCCAGCTCCAGTGGGTCAGGGGAAAAACTGTTTTTT
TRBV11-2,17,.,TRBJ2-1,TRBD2,CASSLIPPRTSGNEQFF,TGTGCCAGCAGCTTAATCCCCCCCCGGACTAGCGGGAATGAGCAGTTCTTC
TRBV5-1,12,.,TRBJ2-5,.,CASSSSQETQYF,TGCGCCAGCAGCTCGAGTCAAGAGACCCAGTACTTC
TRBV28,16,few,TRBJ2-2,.,CASSLGRPEDTGELFF,TGTGCCAGCAGTTTGGGGAGGCCGGAAGACACCGGGGAGCTGTTTTTT
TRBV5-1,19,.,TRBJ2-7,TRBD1,CASSPLDWTGGPRAREQYF,TGCGCCAGCAGCCCTTTAGATTGGACAGGGGGCCCCCGAGCTCGTGAGCAGTACTTC
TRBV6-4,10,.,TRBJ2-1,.,CAARAGEQFF,TGTGCCGCACGGGCGGGTGAGCAGTTCTTC
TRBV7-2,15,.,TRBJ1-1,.,CASSPQGIRNTEAFF,TGTGCCAGCAGCCCGCAGGGGATTCGGAACACTGAAGCTTTCTTT
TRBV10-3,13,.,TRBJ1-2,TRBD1,CAIRAATGGGYTF,TGTGCCATCAGGGCAGCGACAGGGGGGGGCTACACCTTC
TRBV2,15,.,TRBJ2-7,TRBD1,CASSAGQGLSYEQYF,TGTGCCAGCAGTGCGGGACAGGGTCTCTCCTACGAGCAGTACTTC
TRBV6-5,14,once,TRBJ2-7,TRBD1,CASSEPDRGHEQYF,TGTGCCAGCAGTGAGCCCGACAGGGGCCACGAGCAGTACTTC
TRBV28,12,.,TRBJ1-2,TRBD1,CASRGQFYGYTF,TGTGCCAGCAGGGGACAGTTCTATGGCTACACCTTC
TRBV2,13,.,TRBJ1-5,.,CASSWGGNQPQHF,TGTGCCAGCTCGTGGGGAGGCAATCAGCCCCAGCATTTT
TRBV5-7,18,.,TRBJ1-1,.,CASSFGRTKSSLNTEAFF,TGTGCCAGCAGCTTTGGACGGACTAAATCCTCTCTGAACACTGAAGCTTTCTTT
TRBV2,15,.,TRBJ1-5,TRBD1,CASERNRDRGDSQHF,TGTGCCAGCGAAAGGAACCGGGACAGGGGAGACTCTCAGCATTTT
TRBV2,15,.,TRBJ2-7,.,CASSEEAGRSYEQYF,TGTGCCAGCAGTGAAGAGGCAGGCCGCTCCTACGAGCAGTACTTC
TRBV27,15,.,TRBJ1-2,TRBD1,CASSLVAGGNYGYTF,TGTGCCAGCAGTTTAGTAGCAGGGGGTAACTATGGCTACACCTTC
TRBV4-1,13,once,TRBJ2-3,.,CASSQVRGRSRYF,TGCGCCAGCAGCCAAGTTAGGGGCCGCTCAAGATATTTT
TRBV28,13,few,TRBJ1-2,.,CASSFGQHYGYTF,TGTGCCAGCAGTTTCGGACAGCACTATGGCTACACCTTC
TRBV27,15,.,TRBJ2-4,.,CASSSRTLAKNIQYF,TGTGCCAGCAGTAGCCGGACTCTAGCCAAAAACATTCAGTACTTC
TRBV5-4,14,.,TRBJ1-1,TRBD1,CASSMTGGNTEAFF,TGTGCCAGCAGCATGACAGGGGGGAACACTGAAGCTTTCTTT
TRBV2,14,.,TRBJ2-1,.,CASRTSPYTDEQFF,TGTGCCAGCAGAACTAGCCCCTACACGGATGAGCAGTTCTTC
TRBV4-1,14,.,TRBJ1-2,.,CASSHITGNYGYTF,TGCGCCAGCAGCCACATCACAGGGAACTATGGCTACACCTTC
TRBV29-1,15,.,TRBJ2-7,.,CSAGGAGTGTYEQYF,TGCAGCGCCGGGGGGGCCGGGACAGGGACTTACGAGCAGTACTTC
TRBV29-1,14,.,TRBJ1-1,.,CSVGGRVGDTEAFF,TGCAGCGTTGGGGGGAGGGTTGGGGATACTGAAGCTTTCTTT